The T cell receptor beta chain under discussion was sequenced for a study of blood T cell repertoires in COVID-19. Study details: Researchers got acute and convalescent COVID-19 samples from the United States, Italy and Spain. PBMCs, B-cell-depleted T cells, or T cells provided the cDNA or gDNA that made up the material.

Per the original data handling: Using reference gene primer amplification, nucleated cell counts were estimated. Profiling relied on immunoSEQ multiplex PCR, and the TCRdb table lists in-frame clones only, not all of them. V and J calls and clone size are given by that table; D and trimming were obtained from the DNA. The top ten clones hold roughly 2% of a sample with just over 300,000 clones, roughly 87% of them seen once. The CDR3 consists of 15 residues. Between the trimmed V and J ends, which lost 4 bases and 2 bases, there was a span of 12 bases. CDR1 is MNHEY and CDR2 is SMNVEV in the germline V gene (reference sequence).

What was sequenced was peripheral blood. The receptor was isolated from a man between 18 and 35 years old with active or convalescent COVID-19. The chain joins TRBV27 to TRBJ2-1; the D gene is possibly TRBD2 (5 bases). The CDR3, as DNA: TGTGCCAGCAGTTCTTTCGGAGGCACCTACAATGAGCAGTTCTTC. This translates into CASSSFGGTYNEQFF.